Detailed here is one T cell receptor (beta chain). What it binds is not known. This entry comes from a study of shared clonotypes between healthy human individuals. Germline lookup yields CDR1 MNHNS and CDR2 SASEGT. V was trimmed by 6 bases and J by 1 base, leaving 13 bases between them. The CDR3 is 14 residues long. General observations from the study: The study sampled only blood, and tissue repertoires likely differ.

Replicate PCRs from sorted subsets contained around 190 ng DNA, which is roughly 30,000 T cell genomes. Measured with immunoSEQ multiplex PCR; TCRdb has only the in-frame clones, and not every one. The sample holds hundreds of thousands of clones, about 96% seen once. Naive CD8 cells, CD45RO-negative and positively selected for CCR7, excluded terminally differentiated effector memory CD45RA+ cells. This clonotype was obtained from a man aged 25 to 40 in good health. The specimen sequenced was naive CD8+ T cells sorted from blood. The chain uses TRBV6-1 and TRBJ2-7; tentatively, D is TRBD1 or TRBD2 (5 bases each). CDR3 DNA: TGTGCCAGCAGAGGACCGGGGCGTTCCTACGAGCAGTACTTC. Its translation is CASRGPGRSYEQYF.